Sequencing of this T cell receptor (beta chain) was carried out in a study of blood T cells in healthy people across ages. Regarding the study as a whole: PBMCs went unsorted, and a conclusive naive versus antigen-experienced comparison was therefore prevented. Greater diversity and more naive CD4+ cells were seen in long-lived donors than in aged donors.

With a J-beta primer mix and a sample-barcoded 5' primer, a second PCR ran about 7 to 11 cycles. Via MiXCR, TCRdb re-called the 5' RACE reads, giving one row per CDR3 protein. The sample holds about 1,400,000 distinct CDR3 sequences, 45% to 70% seen once. Germline lookup yields CDR1 SEHNR and CDR2 FQNEAQ (reference sequence). V was cut by 6 bases and J by 4 bases, with 16 bases left in between. The CDR3 contains 15 residues. Comments on this clonotype: Antigen unknown.

V gene TRBV7-9 combines with J gene TRBJ2-1, with D hard to call. The receptor was isolated from a man aged 18-30 years in good health. The material sequenced was blood. CDR3 sequence reads: CASRWERAAYNEQFF. The CDR3 coding sequence is TGTGCCAGCAGATGGGAACGGGCCGCTTACAATGAGCAGTTCTTC.